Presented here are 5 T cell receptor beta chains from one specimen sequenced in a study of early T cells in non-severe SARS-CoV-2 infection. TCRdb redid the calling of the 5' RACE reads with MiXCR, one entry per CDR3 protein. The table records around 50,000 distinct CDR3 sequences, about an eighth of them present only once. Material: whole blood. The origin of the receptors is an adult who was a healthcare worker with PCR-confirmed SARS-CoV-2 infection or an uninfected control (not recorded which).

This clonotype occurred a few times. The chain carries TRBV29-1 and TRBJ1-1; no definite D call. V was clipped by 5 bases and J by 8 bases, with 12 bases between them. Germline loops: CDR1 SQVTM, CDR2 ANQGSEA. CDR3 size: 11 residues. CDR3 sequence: CSVHGGGEAFF. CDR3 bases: TGCAGCGTTCATGGAGGAGGCGAAGCTTTCTTT. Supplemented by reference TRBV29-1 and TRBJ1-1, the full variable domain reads SAVISQKPSRDICQRGTSLTIQCQVDSQVTMMFWYRQQPGQSLTLIATANQGSEATYESGFVIDKFPISRPNLTFSTLTVSNMSPEDSSIYLCSVHGGGEAFFGQGTRLTVV.

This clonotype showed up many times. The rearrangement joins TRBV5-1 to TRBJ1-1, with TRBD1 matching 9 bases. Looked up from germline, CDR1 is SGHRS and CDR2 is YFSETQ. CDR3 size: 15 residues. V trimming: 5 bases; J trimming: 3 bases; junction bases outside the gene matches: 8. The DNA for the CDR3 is TGCGCCAGCAGTCCACAGGGGGCTCTGGACACTGAAGCTTTCTTT. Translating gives CASSPQGALDTEAFF.

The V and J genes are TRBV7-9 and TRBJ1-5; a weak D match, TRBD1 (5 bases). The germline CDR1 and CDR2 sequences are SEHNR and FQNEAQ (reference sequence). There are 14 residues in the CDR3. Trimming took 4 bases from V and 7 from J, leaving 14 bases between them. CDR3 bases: TGTGCCAGCAGCTCCGGGGGGAATGGGCAGCCCCAGCATTTT. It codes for CASSSGGNGQPQHF.

CDR3 residues: CASSLGDWKTNEQFF. For the CDR3, the DNA is TGTGCCAGCAGCTTAGGGGACTGGAAAACCAATGAGCAGTTCTTC. V is TRBV7-3 and J is TRBJ2-1, with D possibly matching TRBD2 (6 bases). V gave up 2 bases and J gave up 6 bases, with 14 bases separating them. This CDR3 has 15 residues. Per the germline V gene, CDR1 is SGHTA and CDR2 is FQGTGA.

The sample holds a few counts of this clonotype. In DNA form, the CDR3 reads TGTGCCAGCAGAGCCCGGGACAGATACAATGAGCAGTTCTTC. Translation gives CASRARDRYNEQFF. The V gene is TRBV11-2, the J gene TRBJ2-1; TRBD1 matches 7 bases. The CDR3 has 14 residues. Germline V lookup: CDR1 SGHAT, CDR2 FQNNGV. V was clipped by 6 bases and J by 4 bases; unmatched bases: 6.